Below, one T cell receptor (beta chain) is given with its context. Its antigen is unknown. One base away there is no much larger clone; base qualities are not given. V is pared back by 3 bases and J by 5 bases, with 17 bases lying between the germline termini. CDR1 SGDLS and CDR2 YYNGEE were looked up in the germline V gene. From its cysteine to its phenylalanine, the CDR3 spans 15 amino acids. The read is trimmed to its CDR3 DNA, 45 bases read in frame from base 1. Library preparation employed the immunoSEQ multiplex PCR assay. TCRdb limited this immuneACCESS table to in-frame rearrangements with V and J called. A share of clones is missing; checked studies link under half to unresolved V genes, and the rest is unexplained. The sample table records tens of thousands of clones; 93% of these occur just once. Roughly 18% of the sample rests with the top ten. Repertoires were sampled repeatedly over the course of chemoradiotherapy so that clonal expansion in the tumor microenvironment could be followed.

This record comes from a study of chemoradiotherapy in HPV16-positive cancers (dated by TCRdb to between 2021 and 2023). A note on the overall study: Functional T-cell assays on cells from two HPV16-positive patients defined candidate HPV-specific T-cell clones and common TCR motifs. Next, the candidate HPV-specific TCRs and motifs were followed in TCR repertoires from approximately 82 patients with HPV-related cancers. Whether T-cell immunity against the HPV oncoproteins E6 and E7 changes during chemoradiotherapy and whether survival is affected by this immunity were examined in the study. Study-wide conclusions, independent of this receptor: In HPV16-positive patients, expansion of HPV-responsive T cells during chemoradiotherapy was found to be associated with improved recurrence-free survival. Expansion of candidate HPV-specific clones and E7-related TCR motifs was observed in the tumor microenvironment during treatment, whereas no such expansion was observed for non-HPV-specific T cells. The survival association was reported for HPV16-positive patients, and the functional definition of HPV-specific T cells was derived from only a couple of HPV16-positive patients.

This material consisted of blood, taken from a patient who underwent chemoradiotherapy. The V and J genes are TRBV9 and TRBJ2-5; 5 matching bases give a weak D call of TRBD1. The receptor comes from a human donor with HPV-associated anogenital cancer. CDR3 loop: CASSGAVGAWETQYF. The DNA sequence is TGTGCCAGCAGCGGAGCTGTAGGGGCATGGGAGACCCAGTACTTC. The reference TRBV9 and TRBJ2-5 proteins fill in what lies around the CDR3, so the full variable domain reads DSGVTQTPKHLITATGQRVTLRCSPRSGDLSVYWYQQSLDQGLQFLIQYYNGEERAKGNILERFSAQQFPDLHSELNLSSLELGDSALYFCASSGAVGAWETQYFGPGTRLLVL.